Listed below are T cell receptor beta chains from one sample, sequenced in a study of blood T cell repertoires in COVID-19. The table came from immunoSEQ multiplex PCR; TCRdb's copy has only in-frame clones and leaves some out. The repertoire holds roughly 250,000 clones, with 80% to 85% as singletons. Specimen: peripheral blood. The receptor set was obtained from a woman aged 55-70 years with active or convalescent COVID-19. Each CDR3 is given with its conserved first and last residue. Fields, in order: D gene, J gene, V gene, clone size, CDR3 DNA, CDR3 protein. The D gene is left open where the match is weak. A clone size is listed for some rows: how often the clone was seen (once, few, many), or a class if it is expanded.

TRBD1 | TRBJ2-7 | TRBV3-1/TRBV3-2 | - | TGTGCCAGCAGCCAGGACAGGGGGGGCTACGAGCAGTACTTC | CASSQDRGGYEQYF
- | TRBJ2-1 | TRBV7-7 | - | TGTGCCAGCAGCCGTCTAGGGAGCTCCTACAATGAGCAGTTCTTC | CASSRLGSSYNEQFF
TRBD2 | TRBJ2-3 | TRBV3-1/TRBV3-2 | - | TGTGCCAGCAGCCCCCGAGGGCGGGGGGCTTCACTGCGAACAGATACGCAGTATTTT | CASSPRGRGASLRTDTQYF
TRBD2 | TRBJ2-3 | TRBV7-6 | - | TGTGCCAGCAGCACCGGAGTGTCTAGCGGGGGTGATACGCAGTATTTT | CASSTGVSSGGDTQYF
TRBD2 | TRBJ2-2 | TRBV5-1 | medium-sized | TGCGCCAGCAGCTTAGCGGGGGGCCCTCCGAACACCGGGGAGCTGTTTTTT | CASSLAGGPPNTGELFF
- | TRBJ1-1 | TRBV25-1 | - | TGTGCCAGCAGGGTTGCAGGCACTGAAGCTTTCTTT | CASRVAGTEAFF
- | TRBJ1-4 | TRBV30 | - | TGTGCCTGGACCCGGGGGGAGGATGAAAAACTGTTTTTT | CAWTRGEDEKLFF
- | TRBJ1-6 | TRBV7-9 | - | TGTGCCAGCAGCCCGATGGGGAGCTCCTATAATTCACCCCTCCACTTT | CASSPMGSSYNSPLHF
- | TRBJ1-4 | TRBV19 | - | TGTGCCAGTAGTATGGTCGACAGGCCTCGTCAAAAACTGTTTTTT | CASSMVDRPRQKLFF
TRBD1 | TRBJ2-1 | TRBV6-5 | - | TGTGCCAGCAGTTTCGACAGGGCTGCGAATGAGCAGTTCTTC | CASSFDRAANEQFF
- | TRBJ1-1 | TRBV12-2 | - | TGTGCAAGTCGCCCGGGACATCCGAACACTGAAGCTTTCTTT | CASRPGHPNTEAFF
- | TRBJ1-1 | TRBV18 | - | TGTGCCAGCTCAACGGACAGAAACACTGAAGCTTTCTTT | CASSTDRNTEAFF
TRBD2 | TRBJ2-1 | TRBV30 | - | TGTGCCTGGAGTCCGTGGGGTAGCGGGGGCTACAATGAGCAGTTCTTC | CAWSPWGSGGYNEQFF
TRBD1 | TRBJ1-3 | TRBV18 | - | TGTGCCAGCTCACTAATAGCACCTACAGGGGCGAACTCTGGAAACACCATATATTTT | CASSLIAPTGANSGNTIYF
- | TRBJ2-6 | TRBV7-6 | - | TGTGCCAGCAGCCTATATGAGGGCCCGCGCCGTGGGGCCAACGTCCTGACTTTC | CASSLYEGPRRGANVLTF
- | TRBJ2-2 | TRBV4-2 | - | TGTGCCAGCAGCCAGAAGAGTGGGGGGGCCGCCGGGGAGCTGTTTTTT | CASSQKSGGAAGELFF
- | TRBJ1-3 | TRBV5-6 | - | TGTGCCAGCAGCTTGGTCTCGGACAGCTCTGGAAACACCATATATTTT | CASSLVSDSSGNTIYF
- | TRBJ1-2 | TRBV7-9 | - | TGTGCCAGCAGCTTAGGGCCCGACTACACCTTC | CASSLGPDYTF
TRBD2 | TRBJ2-7 | TRBV7-3 | - | TGTGCCAGCAGCTTAGGATTGGCGGGGGTTTACGAGCAGTACTTC | CASSLGLAGVYEQYF
- | TRBJ2-3 | TRBV4-3 | - | TGCGCCAGCAGCCAGGGGCGGGGAGTCATGGGCACAGATACGCAGTATTTT | CASSQGRGVMGTDTQYF
TRBD2 | TRBJ2-3 | TRBV4-3 | - | TGCGCCAGCAGCCCTAAGTCACTAGCGGGGGGTACTGTGTCTACAGATACGCAGTATTTT | CASSPKSLAGGTVSTDTQYF
- | TRBJ1-2 | TRBV30 | - | TGTGCCTGGACCGCGCAGGCCGTCTATGGCTACACCTTC | CAWTAQAVYGYTF
TRBD1 | TRBJ1-1 | TRBV18 | - | TGTGCCAGCTCATCGGGACAGGGGGCGAACACTGAAGCTTTCTTT | CASSSGQGANTEAFF
- | TRBJ2-3 | TRBV5-8 | - | TGTGCCAGCAGCTGGCCGGCTAGAGCAGATACGCAGTATTTT | CASSWPARADTQYF
TRBD1 | TRBJ1-2 | TRBV9 | - | TGTGCCAGCAGCTTCAGCGCAGGGGGCGGCTCCTATGGCTACACCTTC | CASSFSAGGGSYGYTF
- | TRBJ2-6 | TRBV10-3 | - | TGTGCCATCAGTAACACAGGGTCTGGGGCCAACGTCCTGACTTTC | CAISNTGSGANVLTF
- | TRBJ1-2 | TRBV29-1 | - | TGCAGCGTGCAGGGAGGAAGCAACTATGGCTACACCTTC | CSVQGGSNYGYTF
TRBD2 | TRBJ2-7 | TRBV9 | - | TGTGCCAGCAGTCCTAGCGGGGGGGCTGGCGAGCAGTACTTC | CASSPSGGAGEQYF
TRBD1 | TRBJ2-7 | TRBV5-6 | - | TGTGCCAGCACGCGGGACAGGGGGCTCGGGCAGTACTTC | CASTRDRGLGQYF
- | TRBJ1-2 | TRBV19 | - | TGTGCCAGTAGCAGGCAGGTTGTTAACTATGGCTACACCTTC | CASSRQVVNYGYTF
- | TRBJ1-1 | TRBV18 | - | TGTGCCAGCTCACCGAGGGGGGGGGAGTTGAACACTGAAGCTTTCTTT | CASSPRGGELNTEAFF
TRBD2 | TRBJ2-1 | TRBV7-9 | - | TGTGCCAGCAGCTTCCCGACTAGCGGGGTGACCTACAATGAGCAGTTCTTC | CASSFPTSGVTYNEQFF
TRBD1 | TRBJ1-5 | TRBV6-1 | - | TGTGCCAGCAGTGAATGGGACAGACAGCCCCAGCATTTT | CASSEWDRQPQHF
TRBD1 | TRBJ2-7 | TRBV7-6 | - | TGTGCCAGCAGCTCAACCACAGGGGCGGTAGGCGAGCAGTACTTC | CASSSTTGAVGEQYF
TRBD2 | TRBJ2-5 | TRBV7-7 | - | TGTGCTAGCAGCTTGAACCTGGGGGGGATGGAGACCCAGTACTTC | CASSLNLGGMETQYF
TRBD2 | TRBJ2-2 | TRBV6-2/TRBV6-3 | - | TGTGCCAGCAGCCATAGCGGGTCAAGGCCCGGGGAGCTGTTTTTT | CASSHSGSRPGELFF
TRBD2 | TRBJ2-1 | TRBV7-6 | - | TGTGCCAGCAGCCCTACGGGACTAGCGGGGGCCTACAATGAGCAGTTCTTC | CASSPTGLAGAYNEQFF
- | TRBJ1-1 | TRBV27 | - | TGTGCCAGCAGTTGGGACATGGTCGATGGTGAAGCTTTCTTT | CASSWDMVDGEAFF
TRBD1 | TRBJ1-1 | TRBV19 | - | TGTGCCAGTAGTACCGGGACAGCCGCCCGCCGGACTGAAGCTTTCTTT | CASSTGTAARRTEAFF
- | TRBJ2-2 | TRBV19 | - | TGTGCCAGTAAAAAACAGGGTGAGGGCGGGGAGCTGTTTTTT | CASKKQGEGGELFF
- | TRBJ2-3 | TRBV7-2 | - | TGTGCCAGCAGCCCCCCGGGGAGGTTGCGGGGCGCTAGCACAGATACGCAGTATTTT | CASSPPGRLRGASTDTQYF
TRBD2 | TRBJ2-6 | TRBV19 | - | TGTGCCAGTAGGGGGGGGACTTATGGGGCCAACGTCCTGACTTTC | CASRGGTYGANVLTF
TRBD2 | TRBJ2-3 | TRBV5-1 | - | TGCGCCAGCAGCCTTAGCGGGGGTGTAGCAGATACGCAGTATTTT | CASSLSGGVADTQYF
- | TRBJ1-5 | TRBV11-2 | - | TGTGCCAGCAGCCCCGGGTCAGCTCAGCCCCAGCATTTT | CASSPGSAQPQHF
TRBD1 | TRBJ1-2 | TRBV27 | - | TGTGCCAGCAGGATGGGGTCTGACAGGGGGTCTGGCTACACCTTC | CASRMGSDRGSGYTF
TRBD1 | TRBJ1-2 | TRBV10-3 | - | TGTGCCATCACCGGACAGGGAGTGGATGGCTACACCTTC | CAITGQGVDGYTF
- | TRBJ2-7 | TRBV5-1 | few | TGCGCCAGCACCCCCGAGGGAGCCTACTACGAGCAGTACTTC | CASTPEGAYYEQYF
- | TRBJ2-7 | TRBV29-1 | - | TGCAGCGTTATGGACAGTTACTCCTACGAGCAGTACTTC | CSVMDSYSYEQYF
- | TRBJ2-7 | TRBV5-4 | - | TGTGCCAGCAGCCCAACCGGGACTTCTCTTCGGGAGCAGTACTTC | CASSPTGTSLREQYF
TRBD1 | TRBJ2-2 | TRBV5-1 | - | TGCGCCAGCAGCATCCAGGGGGCGAACACCGGGGAGCTGTTTTTT | CASSIQGANTGELFF
TRBD1 | TRBJ1-2 | TRBV7-9 | - | TGTGCCAGCAGCTTGGGGACAGTTCACTATGGCTACACCTTC | CASSLGTVHYGYTF
TRBD1 | TRBJ1-1 | TRBV15 | - | TGTGCCACCAGCAGAGGCGGACAGGGCTGGACTGAAGCTTTCTTT | CATSRGGQGWTEAFF